This T cell receptor beta chain was obtained from a study of T cells in Graves' hyperthyroidism and ophthalmopathy. CDR3 size: 15 residues. CDR1 MNHEY and CDR2 SVGAGI come from the germline V gene. The V and J ends lost 2 bases and 7 bases, in that order; junction bases with no gene match: 4. RNA transcripts yielded amplified TCR beta CDR3 regions. The TCR CDR3 was amplified in a first-round RT-PCR using the HTBI primer set. TCRdb reanalysed the multiplex PCR reads using MiXCR and keeps one entry per CDR3 protein. The sample gives about 180,000 distinct CDR3 sequences, about 18% of which show up once; around 29% is in the top ten. This clonotype came up many times.

The sample taken for sequencing was blood. The rearrangement uses TRBV6-5 and TRBJ1-6; 8 nucleotides agree with TRBD1. The origin of this receptor is a woman in her forties or fifties with Graves' hyperthyroidism. The CDR3 region is CASSYLDRDNSPLHF. CDR3 bases: TGTGCCAGCAGTTACCTGGACAGGGACAATTCACCCCTCCACTTT.